This passage covers 23 T cell receptor beta chains from one sample sequenced in a study of shared clonotypes between healthy human individuals. Cells designated naive CD8 were CD45RO-negative and were positively selected for CCR7, with terminally differentiated effector memory CD45RA+ cells excluded. Here immunoSEQ multiplex PCR was the method, and the copy in TCRdb shows in-frame clones only, minus some. There are millions of clones in the sample; about 95% occur only once, and more than 0.95% lies in the top ten. Sequencing was done on a sample of naive CD8+ T cells sorted from blood. The receptors stem from a man aged 18 to 29 in good health.

The chain recombines TRBV6-1 with TRBJ2-7; D might be TRBD1 (6 bases). V was clipped by 7 bases and J by 2 bases, with 12 bases between them. Germline loops: CDR1 MNHNS, CDR2 SASEGT. This CDR3 region has 13 residues. The CDR3 spells CASNLGGTYEQYF. The CDR3 bases are TGTGCCAGCAACCTAGGGGGTACCTACGAGCAGTACTTC.

The V and J genes are TRBV6-4 and TRBJ2-1; D perhaps matches TRBD1 (6 bases). With 7 bases removed from V and 1 base from J, the gap between germline ends came to 14 bases. The V gene's germline CDR1 is MRHNA and CDR2 SNTAGT. There are 15 residues in the CDR3. The CDR3: CASIRTRGSYNEQFF. DNA for the CDR3: TGTGCCAGCATTCGTACCAGGGGTTCCTACAATGAGCAGTTCTTC.

J is TRBJ2-7 and V is TRBV4-3, with a tentative D call TRBD1 (5 bases). The germline CDR1 and CDR2 sequences are LGHNA and YSLEER. The CDR3 contains 15 residues. V was pared by 0 bases and J by 5 bases, with 14 bases between. The CDR3 DNA reads as TGCGCCAGCAGCCAAGATCTTCCAGGGTCGGACGAGCAGTACTTC. It yields the protein CASSQDLPGSDEQYF.

This sequence joins TRBV5-4 and TRBJ2-5; D remains ambiguous. The V end lost 2 bases, the J end lost 3 bases, and 8 bases lay between the germline ends. The CDR3 spans 13 residues. Germline CDR1 is SGHNT and CDR2 is YYREEE (reference sequence). CDR3 protein: CASSFYWKETQYF. The CDR3 coding sequence is TGTGCCAGCAGCTTTTACTGGAAAGAGACCCAGTACTTC.

This chain links TRBV30 with TRBJ2-7; 10 nucleotides match TRBD2. The CDR3 consists of 15 residues. J lost 5 bases, V lost 0 bases, and 7 bases had no gene match. CDR1 and CDR2 (germline): GTSNPN, SVGIG (reference sequence). The CDR3 spells CAWSVGTSGRDEQYF. For the CDR3, the DNA is TGTGCCTGGAGTGTAGGCACCAGCGGGAGGGACGAGCAGTACTTC.

The chain uses TRBV6-1 and TRBJ2-1, with 13 bases fitting TRBD2. The junction had 4 bases not matched to a gene; V was cut back by 2 bases and J by 9 bases. This CDR3 has 15 residues. CDR1 is MNHNS and CDR2 is SASEGT in the germline V gene. CDR3 sequence: CASSETSGGAREQFF. In nucleotides, the CDR3 is TGTGCCAGCAGTGAAACTAGCGGGGGGGCCCGTGAGCAGTTCTTC.

V and J are TRBV4-1 and TRBJ2-4; tentatively, D is TRBD1 (5 bases). This CDR3 is built from 15 residues. V was clipped by 0 bases and J by 4 bases, with 10 bases between them. The germline CDR1 and CDR2 sequences are MGHRA and YSYEKL. This CDR3 is CASSQDPGSKNIQYF. DNA of the CDR3: TGCGCCAGCAGCCAAGATCCAGGGTCAAAAAACATTCAGTACTTC.

The genes are TRBV2 and TRBJ2-7; the D gene is possibly TRBD2 (7 bases). The CDR3 sequence is 15 residues long. The germline V and J ends were trimmed by 6 bases and 6 bases, with 21 bases remaining between them. Per the germline V gene, CDR1 is SNHLY and CDR2 is FYNNEI. The DNA for the CDR3 is TGTGCCAGCAGGAGAGGGGGGGATGCCCTCTCCGAGCAGTACTTC. Its translation is CASRRGGDALSEQYF. Based on the CDR3 plus reference TRBV2 and TRBJ2-7, the full variable domain is EPEVTQTPSHQVTQMGQEVILRCVPISNHLYFYWYRQILGQKVEFLVSFYNNEISEKSEIFDDQFSVERPDGSNFTLKIRSTKLEDSAMYFCASRRGGDALSEQYFGPGTRLTVT.

The CDR3, as DNA: TGTGCCAGCACAGACTGGAATGAGCAGTTCTTC. It codes for CASTDWNEQFF. This chain links TRBV6-1 with TRBJ2-1; D gene uncertain. The CDR3 covers 11 residues. Germline values: CDR1 MNHNS, CDR2 SASEGT. V was cut by 7 bases and J by 7 bases, with 8 bases left in between.

A note on this clone: Distinct nucleotide sequences in the sample also encode this CDR3. The chain carries TRBV19 and TRBJ1-1, with D unclear. Germline lookup yields CDR1 LNHDA and CDR2 SQIVND (reference sequence). The V gene lost 1 base and the J gene lost 7 bases, with 10 bases spanning the gap. The CDR3 runs to 13 residues. In DNA form, the CDR3 reads TGTGCCAGTAGTATAGTAAGCGGCAGTGAAGCTTTCTTT. Amino acid sequence: CASSIVSGSEAFF.

The rearrangement uses TRBV5-8 and TRBJ1-4; D might be TRBD1 (5 bases). V was pared by 4 bases and J by 0 bases, with 10 bases between. The CDR3 runs 15 residues. Per the germline V gene, CDR1 is SGHTS and CDR2 is YDEGEE. CDR3 nucleotides: TGTGCCAGCAGCCAGGGCCTTTCAACTAATGAAAAACTGTTTTTT. Amino acid sequence: CASSQGLSTNEKLFF.

V is TRBV27 and J is TRBJ2-1, with 7 bases matching TRBD2. Unmatched junction bases numbered 8, after V lost 5 bases and J lost 7 bases. This CDR3 is built from 14 residues. Germline V gene lookup returns CDR1 MNHEY and CDR2 SMNVEV (reference sequence). The CDR3 coding sequence is TGTGCCAGCAGTCTCCGACTAGCAATAAATGAGCAGTTCTTC. Translating it yields CASSLRLAINEQFF.

The chain employs TRBV4-3 and TRBJ2-7; D tentatively reads TRBD1 or TRBD2 (5 bases each). Germline CDR1 is LGHNA and CDR2 is YSLEER. V gave up 4 bases and J gave up 4 bases, with 23 bases separating them. The CDR3 loop spans 17 amino acids. In nucleotides, the CDR3 is TGCGCCAGCAGCCCCAATACCCCCGGGACGGAAAATTACGAGCAGTACTTC. Translation: CASSPNTPGTENYEQYF.

As for this clone: This specimen includes other DNA sequences encoding the same CDR3. The chain employs TRBV10-3 and TRBJ1-6, with 10 bases identical to TRBD1. The germline V gene encodes CDR1 ENHRY and CDR2 SYGVKD. The CDR3 consists of 13 residues. Germline trimming cut 8 bases from V and 8 bases from J; bases unmatched to any gene: 3. CDR3 coding DNA: TGTGCCATCCGACAGGGGGCGGATTCACCCCTCCACTTT. The encoded protein is CAIRQGADSPLHF.

The chain uses TRBV27 and TRBJ1-1; D is perhaps TRBD1 (5 bases). V lost 5 bases to trimming and J lost 1 base, with 20 bases between them. This CDR3 is built from 17 residues. The germline V gene has CDR1 MNHEY and CDR2 SMNVEV (reference sequence). DNA for the CDR3: TGTGCCAGCAGTCCTATCGCCCCGGGCCAGGGGAACACTGAAGCTTTCTTT. It specifies CASSPIAPGQGNTEAFF.

This clone was detected once. The chain employs TRBV4-1 and TRBJ1-1; D possibly corresponds to TRBD1 (6 bases). CDR3 length: 13 residues. Trimming left V 1 base short and J 8 bases short, with 11 bases between. CDR1 is MGHRA and CDR2 is YSYEKL in the germline V gene. CDR3 sequence: CASSQAGAAEAFF. CDR3 coding DNA: TGCGCCAGCAGCCAAGCAGGGGCCGCCGAAGCTTTCTTT.

The V and J genes are TRBV30 and TRBJ1-1; TRBD1 might be the D (6 bases). Germline CDR1 GTSNPN, CDR2 SVGIG (reference sequence). The CDR3 totals 13 residues. The V end lost 2 bases, the J end lost 1 base, and 8 bases lay between the germline ends. The CDR3 region is CAWSRGGNTEAFF. CDR3 sequence (DNA): TGTGCCTGGAGTAGAGGGGGGAACACTGAAGCTTTCTTT.

The chain carries TRBV6-5 and TRBJ2-1; 11 nucleotides match TRBD2. Germline loops: CDR1 MNHEY, CDR2 SVGAGI. This CDR3 is 15 amino acids long. With 0 bases clipped from V and 9 bases from J, the junction kept 4 bases outside the gene matches. The CDR3 here is CASSYSASGRFEQFF. The CDR3 DNA follows: TGTGCCAGCAGTTACTCTGCTAGCGGGAGGTTTGAGCAGTTCTTC.

The rearrangement uses TRBV2 and TRBJ2-7, with D possibly matching TRBD2 (5 bases). From germline, CDR1 is SNHLY and CDR2 FYNNEI. This CDR3 spans 15 amino acids. V was shortened by 1 base and J by 2 bases, with 12 bases between the two germline ends. In nucleotides, the CDR3 is TGTGCCAGCAGTGAAGGGACTGACTCAACCTACGAGCAGTACTTC. Protein product: CASSEGTDSTYEQYF.

The chain has TRBV27 and TRBJ2-5; 8 bases map to TRBD1. CDR1 and CDR2 from the germline V gene are MNHEY and SMNVEV (reference sequence). The CDR3 sequence is 14 residues long. The J segment lost 3 bases and the V segment lost 8 bases, leaving 8 bases of the junction unmatched. CDR3 sequence reads: CASPSGDRKETQYF. The CDR3 DNA reads TGTGCCAGCCCCTCCGGGGACAGGAAAGAGACCCAGTACTTC.

This clone was found once. The chain links TRBV5-4 to TRBJ1-2; weak D call: TRBD1 (5 bases). The CDR3 has 11 amino acids. The V and J ends lost 7 bases and 6 bases respectively, with 10 bases between them. Germline CDR1 and CDR2: SGHNT and YYREEE (reference sequence). The CDR3 DNA reads as TGTGCCAGCTCGACAGACCATGGCTACACCTTC. Translation: CASSTDHGYTF.

This clone was detected once. The CDR3 loop is CSVSEGRSYEQYF. The CDR3 DNA sequence: TGCAGCGTTTCAGAGGGCCGGAGCTACGAGCAGTACTTC. This sequence joins TRBV29-1 and TRBJ2-5; D possibly corresponds to TRBD2 (5 bases). The closer fit of TRBJ2-7 to the DNA end suggests the J call may be wrong. Germline V gene sequence: CDR1 SQVTM, CDR2 ANQGSEA. The CDR3 has 13 amino acids.

This chain uses TRBV27 with TRBJ2-7; D may be TRBD1 (5 bases). V lost 5 bases and J 0 bases, leaving 11 bases between the germline ends. The germline V gene encodes CDR1 MNHEY and CDR2 SMNVEV (reference sequence). The CDR3 sequence is 14 residues long. CDR3 amino acids: CASSNIDSSYEQYF. CDR3 DNA: TGTGCCAGCAGTAATATCGACAGCTCCTACGAGCAGTACTTC.